The 9 T cell receptor beta chains below come from one sample, sequenced in a study of fetal regulatory T cell absence and autoimmunity. The data were produced by immunoSEQ multiplex PCR, yet TCRdb's version contains in-frame clones alone and is incomplete. Here the sample spans about 50,000 clones, roughly four fifths being singletons. Sequenced input: cord blood. The source of these receptors is a newborn boy with IPEX syndrome.

This chain joins TRBV19 and TRBJ2-3, with D unresolved. V was trimmed by 3 bases and J by 0 bases, leaving 13 bases between them. The CDR3 spans 16 residues. Germline V gene lookup returns CDR1 LNHDA and CDR2 SQIVND (reference sequence). The CDR3 nucleotides read TGTGCCAGTAGTATGAGAGGCGTTACTAGCACAGATACGCAGTATTTT. This codes for CASSMRGVTSTDTQYF.

The rearrangement links TRBV5-4 to TRBJ2-1, with D tentatively TRBD2 (5 bases). Between the trimmed V and J ends, which lost 4 bases and 2 bases, there was a span of 10 bases. The germline V gene has CDR1 SGHNT and CDR2 YYREEE (reference sequence). The CDR3 contains 14 residues. The CDR3 DNA sequence: TGTGCCAGCAGCCAAGACTACCCCTACAATGAGCAGTTCTTC. Protein: CASSQDYPYNEQFF.

This chain uses TRBV30 with TRBJ1-4; D possibly corresponds to TRBD1 (6 bases). Trimming removed 4 bases from V and 4 bases from J, with 7 bases in between. The germline gives CDR1 GTSNPN, CDR2 SVGIG (reference sequence). This CDR3 comprises 12 residues. The CDR3 sequence: CAWTGVNEKLFF. The CDR3 DNA is TGTGCCTGGACAGGGGTTAATGAAAAACTGTTTTTT.

V usage is TRBV19 and J usage is TRBJ1-1; 12 nucleotides align to TRBD1. Germline lookup yields CDR1 LNHDA and CDR2 SQIVND (reference sequence). J lost 1 base, V lost 5 bases, and 11 bases had no gene match. CDR3 length: 18 residues. CDR3 sequence reads: CASSPIVWDRGRNTEAFF. CDR3 bases: TGTGCCAGTAGTCCAATAGTGTGGGACAGGGGGCGGAACACTGAAGCTTTCTTT.

This rearrangement joins TRBV27 to TRBJ2-5; possible D gene TRBD1, 6 bases. Germline CDR1 and CDR2: MNHEY and SMNVEV (reference sequence). The CDR3 is made up of 15 amino acids. Trimming took off 5 bases at V and 2 bases at J, with 15 bases between the two ends. DNA for the CDR3: TGTGCCAGCAGTCACCGGGACACGCCTCAAGAGACCCAGTACTTC. This translates into CASSHRDTPQETQYF.

The rearrangement uses TRBV2 and TRBJ2-5; D ambiguous. In germline, CDR1 is SNHLY, CDR2 FYNNEI. This CDR3 region has 13 residues. V was trimmed by 4 bases and J by 2 bases, leaving 8 bases between them. CDR3 region: CASSADGQETQYF. Here the CDR3 DNA reads TGTGCCAGCAGTGCGGACGGTCAAGAGACCCAGTACTTC.

This chain connects TRBV29-1 to TRBJ1-2, with D possibly being TRBD1 (5 bases). Per the germline V gene, CDR1 is SQVTM and CDR2 is ANQGSEA. The V end was cut by 3 bases, the J end by 11 bases, with 13 bases between. The CDR3 is 11 residues long. CDR3 DNA: TGCAGCGTTGAGGACCCTGAGGGGTACACCTTC. As protein: CSVEDPEGYTF.

This chain links TRBV6-6 with TRBJ2-1, with unresolved D. Deletions cut 2 bases from V and 6 bases from J, with 5 bases between. The CDR3 has 12 residues. CDR1 and CDR2 (germline): MNHNY, SVGAGI (reference sequence). In DNA form, the CDR3 reads TGTGCCAGCAGTTACGGGCCCAATGAGCAGTTCTTC. The encoded protein is CASSYGPNEQFF.

The chain carries TRBV6-5 and TRBJ2-3; D unclear. Trimming took off 0 bases at V and 2 bases at J, with 12 bases between the two ends. The CDR3 totals 16 residues. The germline gives CDR1 MNHEY, CDR2 SVGAGI. For the CDR3, the DNA is TGTGCCAGCAGTTACTCGGTGGGCCCGGACACAGATACGCAGTATTTT. Translating gives CASSYSVGPDTDTQYF.